These T cell receptor beta chains were read from a single sample in a study of technical replicates of blood from several donors. Generated by immunoSEQ multiplex PCR, the TCRdb table keeps only in-frame clones and is missing some. There are about 56,000 clones in the sample; about 95% occur only once, and around 3% lies in the top ten. The material sequenced was PBMCs. Source of these receptors: a human donor in good health. Some clones in this sample may be carry-over from other donors' samples. Both conserved end residues are trimmed from each CDR3. Fields, in order: J gene, V gene, CDR3 protein.

j_gene: TRBJ2-4
v_gene: TRBV6-1
CDR3aa: ASSEEGGLLAKNIQY

j_gene: TRBJ1-1
v_gene: TRBV28
CDR3aa: ASSPYRDRNTEAF

j_gene: TRBJ2-1
v_gene: TRBV6-5
CDR3aa: ASSAGVVGYNEQF

j_gene: TRBJ2-1
v_gene: TRBV5-1
CDR3aa: ASSLRSSGSTYNEQF

j_gene: TRBJ2-3
v_gene: TRBV5-6
CDR3aa: ASRKSRLAGGPDTQY

j_gene: TRBJ1-1
v_gene: TRBV6-5
CDR3aa: ASSYSTGTEAF

j_gene: TRBJ1-2
v_gene: TRBV4-1
CDR3aa: ASSQDGMEGARDDGYT

j_gene: TRBJ2-1
v_gene: TRBV6-6
CDR3aa: ASSRPTSGSRNEQF

j_gene: TRBJ2-7
v_gene: TRBV7-8
CDR3aa: ASSLRREVEQY

j_gene: TRBJ1-1
v_gene: TRBV15
CDR3aa: ATSRGGNPGGPAF

j_gene: TRBJ1-2
v_gene: TRBV4-2
CDR3aa: ASSADRVSYGYT

j_gene: TRBJ1-6
v_gene: TRBV25-1
CDR3aa: ASRETGGTFNSPLH

j_gene: TRBJ1-2
v_gene: TRBV5-1
CDR3aa: ASSFGGASYGYT

j_gene: TRBJ2-7
v_gene: TRBV5-6
CDR3aa: ASSLNGGTYEQY

j_gene: TRBJ2-5
v_gene: TRBV30
CDR3aa: ARQGKQETQY

j_gene: TRBJ1-6
v_gene: TRBV2
CDR3aa: ASSEVDGPSSPLH

j_gene: TRBJ2-7
v_gene: TRBV30
CDR3aa: AWRVAGVEEQY

j_gene: TRBJ2-3
v_gene: TRBV2
CDR3aa: ATASGGGGPTDTQY

j_gene: TRBJ1-1
v_gene: TRBV7-9
CDR3aa: ASSLQGTTLEAREAF

j_gene: TRBJ2-1
v_gene: TRBV4-3
CDR3aa: ASSQLADSYNEQF

j_gene: TRBJ1-1
v_gene: TRBV6-5
CDR3aa: ASSSAGRGLGTEAF

j_gene: TRBJ2-7
v_gene: TRBV5-4
CDR3aa: ASSVTGLSYEQY

j_gene: TRBJ1-1
v_gene: TRBV6-5
CDR3aa: ASSYSEGTRTEAF

j_gene: TRBJ2-1
v_gene: TRBV4-1
CDR3aa: ASSQALRNEQF

j_gene: TRBJ1-3
v_gene: TRBV30
CDR3aa: AWSRTSGNTIY

j_gene: TRBJ2-7
v_gene: TRBV6-5
CDR3aa: ASSYSARTGDEQY

j_gene: TRBJ2-3
v_gene: TRBV15
CDR3aa: ATRGRTDTQY

j_gene: TRBJ2-3
v_gene: TRBV7-6
CDR3aa: ASSLRASGITTDTQY

j_gene: TRBJ2-7
v_gene: TRBV5-1
CDR3aa: ASSSSGRGEQY

j_gene: TRBJ1-2
v_gene: TRBV7-2
CDR3aa: ASSFDTGAYGYT

j_gene: TRBJ2-1
v_gene: TRBV7-9
CDR3aa: ASSRGDEQF

j_gene: TRBJ2-5
v_gene: TRBV4-2
CDR3aa: ASSQGPLAGIPTQY

j_gene: TRBJ1-3
v_gene: TRBV19
CDR3aa: ASSINGNTIY

j_gene: TRBJ2-5
v_gene: TRBV2
CDR3aa: ASIMGGQGGQETQY

j_gene: TRBJ1-1
v_gene: TRBV27
CDR3aa: ASRLATVGTGGNTEAF

j_gene: TRBJ2-5
v_gene: TRBV5-1
CDR3aa: ASSPGQGAGGQETQY

j_gene: TRBJ1-4
v_gene: TRBV7-2
CDR3aa: ASSLPGMSEKLF

j_gene: TRBJ2-7
v_gene: TRBV14
CDR3aa: ASSQEVGRQTYEQY

j_gene: TRBJ1-5
v_gene: TRBV28
CDR3aa: ASNQGQANQPQH

j_gene: TRBJ2-7
v_gene: TRBV4-3
CDR3aa: ASSQDSDNYEQY

j_gene: TRBJ2-1
v_gene: TRBV5-1
CDR3aa: ASRRDSYNEQF

j_gene: TRBJ1-1
v_gene: TRBV29-1
CDR3aa: SVMTGNTEAF

j_gene: TRBJ2-1
v_gene: TRBV7-2
CDR3aa: ASGRTGFDEQF

j_gene: TRBJ2-5
v_gene: TRBV10-3
CDR3aa: AISSRTNQETQY

j_gene: TRBJ2-7
v_gene: TRBV7-2
CDR3aa: ASSSSAGSTYEQY

j_gene: TRBJ1-1
v_gene: TRBV29-1
CDR3aa: SVGGEPGQGLMNTEAF

j_gene: TRBJ2-7
v_gene: TRBV6-6
CDR3aa: ASSYSGRSISYEQY

j_gene: TRBJ1-6
v_gene: TRBV5-5
CDR3aa: ASSLYNSYNSPLH

j_gene: TRBJ2-3
v_gene: TRBV7-2
CDR3aa: ASSFRRGGLTDTQY

j_gene: TRBJ2-3
v_gene: TRBV7-2
CDR3aa: ASSRGSGTGSRTQY

j_gene: TRBJ2-7
v_gene: TRBV27
CDR3aa: ASSLSGTAIGSYEQY

j_gene: TRBJ2-3
v_gene: TRBV9
CDR3aa: ASSVSGSGTDTQY

j_gene: TRBJ2-3
v_gene: TRBV7-3
CDR3aa: ASSPLAGSTDTQY

j_gene: TRBJ1-2
v_gene: TRBV6-6
CDR3aa: ASSYTTGLGYGYT

j_gene: TRBJ2-1
v_gene: TRBV5-1
CDR3aa: ASSLPGGSEQF

j_gene: TRBJ2-3
v_gene: TRBV4-3
CDR3aa: ASSQVGLAGGQY